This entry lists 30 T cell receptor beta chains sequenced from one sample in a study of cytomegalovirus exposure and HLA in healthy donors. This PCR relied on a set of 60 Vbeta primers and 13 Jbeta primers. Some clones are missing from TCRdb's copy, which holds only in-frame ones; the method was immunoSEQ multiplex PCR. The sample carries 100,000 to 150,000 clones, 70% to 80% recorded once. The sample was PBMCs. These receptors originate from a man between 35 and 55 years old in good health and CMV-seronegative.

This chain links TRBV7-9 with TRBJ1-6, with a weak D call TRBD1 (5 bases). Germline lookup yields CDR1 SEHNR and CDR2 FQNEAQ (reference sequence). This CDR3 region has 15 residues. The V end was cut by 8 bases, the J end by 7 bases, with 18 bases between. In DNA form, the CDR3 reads TGTGCCAGCGGGGCTGACGAAAAAGGAAATTCACCCCTCCACTTT. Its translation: CASGADEKGNSPLHF. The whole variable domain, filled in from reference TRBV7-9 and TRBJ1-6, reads DTGVSQNPRHKITKRGQNVTFRCDPISEHNRLYWYRQTLGQGPEFLTYFQNEAQLEKSRLLSDRFSAERPKGSFSTLEIQRTEQGDSAMYLCASGADEKGNSPLHFGNGTRLTVT.

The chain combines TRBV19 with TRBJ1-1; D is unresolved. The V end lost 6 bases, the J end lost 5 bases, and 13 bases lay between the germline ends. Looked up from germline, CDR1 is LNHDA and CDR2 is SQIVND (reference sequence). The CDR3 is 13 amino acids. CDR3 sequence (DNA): TGTGCCAGTAGGGAGGTTCTAGGGACTGAAGCTTTCTTT. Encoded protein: CASREVLGTEAFF.

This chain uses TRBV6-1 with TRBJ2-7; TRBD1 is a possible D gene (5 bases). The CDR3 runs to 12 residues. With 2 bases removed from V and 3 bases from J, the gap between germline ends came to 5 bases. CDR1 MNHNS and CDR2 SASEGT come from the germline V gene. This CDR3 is CASSETGYEQYF. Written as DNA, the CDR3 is TGTGCCAGCAGTGAAACAGGCTACGAGCAGTACTTC.

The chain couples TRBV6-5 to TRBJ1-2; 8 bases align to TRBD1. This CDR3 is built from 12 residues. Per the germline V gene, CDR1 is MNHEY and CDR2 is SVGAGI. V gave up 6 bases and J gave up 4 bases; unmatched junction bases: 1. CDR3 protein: CASRDRAYGYTF. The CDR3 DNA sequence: TGTGCCAGCAGGGACAGGGCCTATGGCTACACCTTC.

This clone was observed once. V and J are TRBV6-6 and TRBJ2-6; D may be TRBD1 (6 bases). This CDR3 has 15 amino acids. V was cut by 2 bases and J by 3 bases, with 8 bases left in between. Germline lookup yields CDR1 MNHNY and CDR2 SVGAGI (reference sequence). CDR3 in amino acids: CASSYTGYGANVLTF. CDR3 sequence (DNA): TGTGCCAGCAGTTACACAGGGTATGGGGCCAACGTCCTGACTTTC.

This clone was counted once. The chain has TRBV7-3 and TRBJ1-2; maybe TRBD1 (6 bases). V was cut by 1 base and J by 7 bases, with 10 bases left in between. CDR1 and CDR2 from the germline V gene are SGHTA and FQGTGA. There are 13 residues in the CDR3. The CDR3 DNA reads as TGTGCCAGCAGCTTAAACAGGGATAGTGGCTACACCTTC. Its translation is CASSLNRDSGYTF. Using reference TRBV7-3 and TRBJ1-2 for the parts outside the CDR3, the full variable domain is GAGVSQTPSNKVTEKGKYVELRCDPISGHTALYWYRQSLGQGPEFLIYFQGTGAADDSGLPNDRFFAVRPEGSVSTLKIQRTERGDSAVYLCASSLNRDSGYTFGSGTRLTVV.

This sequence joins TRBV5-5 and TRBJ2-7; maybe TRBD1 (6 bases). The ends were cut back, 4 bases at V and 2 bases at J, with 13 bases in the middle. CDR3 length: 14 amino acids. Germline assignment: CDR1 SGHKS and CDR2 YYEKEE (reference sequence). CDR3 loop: CASSTPGHPYEQYF. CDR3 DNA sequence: TGTGCCAGCAGCACCCCGGGACACCCCTACGAGCAGTACTTC.

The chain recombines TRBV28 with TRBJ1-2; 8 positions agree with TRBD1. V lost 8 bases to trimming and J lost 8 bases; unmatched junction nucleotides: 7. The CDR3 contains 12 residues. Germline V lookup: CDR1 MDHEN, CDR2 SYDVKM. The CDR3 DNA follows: TGTGCCAGCTTTCCAGGGGGCAGAGGCTACACCTTC. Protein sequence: CASFPGGRGYTF.

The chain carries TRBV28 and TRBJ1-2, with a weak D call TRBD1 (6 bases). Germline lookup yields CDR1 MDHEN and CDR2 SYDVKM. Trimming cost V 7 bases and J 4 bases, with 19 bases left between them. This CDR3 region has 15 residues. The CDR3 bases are TGTGCCAGCAAATCGGGTGAACAGGGTGGCTATGGCTACACCTTC. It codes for CASKSGEQGGYGYTF.

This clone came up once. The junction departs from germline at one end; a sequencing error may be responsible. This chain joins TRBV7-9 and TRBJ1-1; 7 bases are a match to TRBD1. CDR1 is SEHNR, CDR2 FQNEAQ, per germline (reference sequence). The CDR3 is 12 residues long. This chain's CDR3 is CSSSFKGAEAFF. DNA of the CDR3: TGTTCCAGCAGCTTTAAGGGGGCGGAAGCTTTCTTT.

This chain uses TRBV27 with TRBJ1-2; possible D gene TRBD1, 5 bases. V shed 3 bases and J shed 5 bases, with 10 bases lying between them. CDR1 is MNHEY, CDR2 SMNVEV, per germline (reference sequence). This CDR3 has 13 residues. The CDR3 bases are TGTGCCAGCAGTTTGGGGCAGAATTATGGCTACACCTTC. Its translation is CASSLGQNYGYTF.

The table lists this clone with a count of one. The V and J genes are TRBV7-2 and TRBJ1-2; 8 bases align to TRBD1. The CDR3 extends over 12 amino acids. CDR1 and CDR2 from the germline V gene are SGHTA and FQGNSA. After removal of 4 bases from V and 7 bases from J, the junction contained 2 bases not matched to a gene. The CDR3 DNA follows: TGTGCCAGCAGCTCGACAGGGGTTGGCTACACCTTC. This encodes CASSSTGVGYTF.

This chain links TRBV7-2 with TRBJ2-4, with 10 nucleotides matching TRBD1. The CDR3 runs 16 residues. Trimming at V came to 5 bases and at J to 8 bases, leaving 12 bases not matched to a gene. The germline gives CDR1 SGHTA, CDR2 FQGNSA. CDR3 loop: CASSDRQGAGGYIQYF. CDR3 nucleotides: TGTGCCAGCAGCGACCGACAGGGGGCCGGGGGGTACATTCAGTACTTC.

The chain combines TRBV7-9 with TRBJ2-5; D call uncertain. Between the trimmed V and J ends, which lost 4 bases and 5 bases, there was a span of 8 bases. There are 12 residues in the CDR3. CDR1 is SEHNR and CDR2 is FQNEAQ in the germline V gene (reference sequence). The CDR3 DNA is TGTGCCAGCAGCTCAATAGCTGAGACCCAGTACTTC. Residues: CASSSIAETQYF.

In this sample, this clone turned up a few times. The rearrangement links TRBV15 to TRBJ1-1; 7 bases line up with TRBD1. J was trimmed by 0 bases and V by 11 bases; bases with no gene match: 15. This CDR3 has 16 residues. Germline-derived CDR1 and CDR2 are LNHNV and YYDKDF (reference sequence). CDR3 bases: TGTGCCTCAAGAACCGACAGGGCATACATGAACACTGAAGCTTTCTTT. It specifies CASRTDRAYMNTEAFF.

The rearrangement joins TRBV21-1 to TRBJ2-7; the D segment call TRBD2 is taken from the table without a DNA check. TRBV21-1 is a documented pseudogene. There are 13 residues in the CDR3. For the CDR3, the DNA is TGTGCCAGCAGCAAAGCTAGGGAGTACGAGCAGTACTTC. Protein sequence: CASSKAREYEQYF.

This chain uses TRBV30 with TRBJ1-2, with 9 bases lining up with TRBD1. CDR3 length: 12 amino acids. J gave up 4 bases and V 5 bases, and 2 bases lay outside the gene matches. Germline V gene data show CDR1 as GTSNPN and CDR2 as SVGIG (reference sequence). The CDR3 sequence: CAWRQGVYGYTF. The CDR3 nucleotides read TGTGCCTGGCGACAGGGGGTCTATGGCTACACCTTC.

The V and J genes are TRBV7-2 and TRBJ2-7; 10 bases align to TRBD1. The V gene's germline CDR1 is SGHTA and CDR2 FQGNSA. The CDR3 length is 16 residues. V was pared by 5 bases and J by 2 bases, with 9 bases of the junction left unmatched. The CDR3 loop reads CASSQGVGQGTYEQYF. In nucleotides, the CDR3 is TGTGCCAGCAGCCAAGGCGTGGGACAGGGGACCTACGAGCAGTACTTC. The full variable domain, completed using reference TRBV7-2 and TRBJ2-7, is GAGVSQSPSNKVTEKGKDVELRCDPISGHTALYWYRQSLGQGLEFLIYFQGNSAPDKSGLPSDRFSAERTGGSVSTLTIQRTQQEDSAVYLCASSQGVGQGTYEQYFGPGTRLTVT.

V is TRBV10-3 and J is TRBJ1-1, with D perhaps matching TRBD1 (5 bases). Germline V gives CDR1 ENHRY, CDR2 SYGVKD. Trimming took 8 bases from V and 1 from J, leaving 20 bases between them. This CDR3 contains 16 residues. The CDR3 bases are TGTGCCATCGGGGCGGGACCTAAGGGAGGGAACACTGAAGCTTTCTTT. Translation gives CAIGAGPKGGNTEAFF.

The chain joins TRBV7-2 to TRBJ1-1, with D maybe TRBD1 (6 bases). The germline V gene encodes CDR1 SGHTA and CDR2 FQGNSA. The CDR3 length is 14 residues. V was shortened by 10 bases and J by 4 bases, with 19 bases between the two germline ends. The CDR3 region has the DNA TGTGCCAATTCTCTGGACAGACGGGCCACTGAAGCTTTCTTT. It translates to CANSLDRRATEAFF.

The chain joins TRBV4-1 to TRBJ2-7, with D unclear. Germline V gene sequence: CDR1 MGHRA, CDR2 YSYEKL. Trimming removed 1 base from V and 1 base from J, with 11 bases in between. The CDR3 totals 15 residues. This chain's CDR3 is CASSQVYSSSYEQYF. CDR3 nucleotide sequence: TGCGCCAGCAGCCAAGTGTACAGTTCTTCCTACGAGCAGTACTTC.

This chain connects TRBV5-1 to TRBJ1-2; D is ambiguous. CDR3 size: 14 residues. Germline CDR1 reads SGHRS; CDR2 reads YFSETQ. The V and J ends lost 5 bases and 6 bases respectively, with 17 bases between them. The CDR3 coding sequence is TGCGCCAGCAGGTTGTCGGAGTGGCCGGATGGCTACACCTTC. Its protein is CASRLSEWPDGYTF.

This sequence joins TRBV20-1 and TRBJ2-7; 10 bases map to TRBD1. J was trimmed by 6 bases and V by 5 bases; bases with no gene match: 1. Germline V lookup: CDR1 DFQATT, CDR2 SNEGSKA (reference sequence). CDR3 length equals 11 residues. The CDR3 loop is CSAWDRGEQYF. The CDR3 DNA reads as TGCAGTGCTTGGGACAGGGGCGAGCAGTACTTC.

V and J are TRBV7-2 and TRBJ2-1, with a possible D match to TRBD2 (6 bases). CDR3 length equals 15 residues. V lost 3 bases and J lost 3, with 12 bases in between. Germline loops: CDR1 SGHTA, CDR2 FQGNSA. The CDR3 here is CASSFSRGSYNEQFF. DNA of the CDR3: TGTGCCAGCAGCTTTTCCCGGGGGAGCTACAATGAGCAGTTCTTC.

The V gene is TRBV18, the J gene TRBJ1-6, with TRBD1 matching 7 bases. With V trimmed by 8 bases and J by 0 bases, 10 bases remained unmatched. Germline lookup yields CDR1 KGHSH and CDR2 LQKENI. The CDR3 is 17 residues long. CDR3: CASTGTAQSSYNSPLHF. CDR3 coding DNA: TGTGCCAGCACCGGGACAGCCCAGAGCTCCTATAATTCACCCCTCCACTTT. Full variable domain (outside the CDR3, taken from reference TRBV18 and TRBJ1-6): NAGVMQNPRHLVRRRGQEARLRCSPMKGHSHVYWYRQLPEEGLKFMVYLQKENIIDESGMPKERFSAEFPKEGPSILRIQQVVRGDSAAYFCASTGTAQSSYNSPLHFGNGTRLTVT.

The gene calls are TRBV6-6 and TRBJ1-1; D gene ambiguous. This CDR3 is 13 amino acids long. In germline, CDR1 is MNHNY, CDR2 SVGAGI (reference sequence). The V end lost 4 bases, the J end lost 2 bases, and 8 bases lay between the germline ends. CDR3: CASSWERNTEAFF. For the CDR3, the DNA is TGTGCCAGCAGTTGGGAGCGAAACACTGAAGCTTTCTTT.

CDR3 amino acids: CAISEVDRAYQPQHF. Written as DNA, the CDR3 is TGTGCCATCAGTGAGGTCGACAGGGCCTATCAGCCCCAGCATTTT. J is TRBJ1-5 and V is TRBV10-3, with 7 bases that match TRBD1. CDR1 is ENHRY and CDR2 is SYGVKD in the germline V gene. The CDR3 totals 15 residues. V trimming: 2 bases; J trimming: 5 bases; junction bases outside the gene matches: 6.

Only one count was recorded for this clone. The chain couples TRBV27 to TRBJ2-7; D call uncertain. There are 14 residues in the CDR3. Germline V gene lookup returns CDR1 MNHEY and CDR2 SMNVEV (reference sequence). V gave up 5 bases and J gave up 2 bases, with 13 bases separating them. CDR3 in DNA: TGTGCCAGCAGTACCAAGAGTCGTACCTACGAGCAGTACTTC. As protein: CASSTKSRTYEQYF.

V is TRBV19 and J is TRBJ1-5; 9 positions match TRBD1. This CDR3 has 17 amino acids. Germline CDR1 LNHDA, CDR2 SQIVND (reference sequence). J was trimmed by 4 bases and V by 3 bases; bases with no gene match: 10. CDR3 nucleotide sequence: TGTGCCAGTAGTATGGCGAGACAGGGGGTAAGAAATCAGCCCCAGCATTTT. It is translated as CASSMARQGVRNQPQHF.

DNA for the CDR3: TGTGCCAGCAGGTTTGGGCGGGGGGGGCTCTACAATGAGCAGTTCTTC. It is translated as CASRFGRGGLYNEQFF. This chain connects TRBV11-2 to TRBJ2-1; 9 nucleotides match TRBD2. This CDR3 is 16 amino acids long. With V trimmed by 6 bases and J by 3 bases, 9 bases remained unmatched. From germline, CDR1 is SGHAT and CDR2 FQNNGV. The full variable domain, its missing parts supplied by reference TRBV11-2 and TRBJ2-1, is EAGVAQSPRYKIIEKRQSVAFWCNPISGHATLYWYQQILGQGPKLLIQFQNNGVVDDSQLPKDRFSAERLKGVDSTLKIQPAKLEDSAVYLCASRFGRGGLYNEQFFGPGTRLTVL.